What follows is one T cell receptor (beta chain) and its context. Trimming took 1 base from V and 1 from J, leaving 7 bases between them. CDR1 is SQVTM, CDR2 ANQGSEA, per germline. This CDR3 spans 14 amino acids. The record originates from a study of OX40 agonist ivuxolimab in advanced cancers. Study background: Therapy given before enrollment (anti-PD-1, anti-PD-L1 or anti-CTLA-4) was allowed, and 40% had some.

Assay used: immunoSEQ multiplex PCR; TCRdb lists only in-frame clones, some missing. Of 15,000 to 25,000 clones listed, approximately 77% are singletons. The chain links TRBV29-1 to TRBJ2-2, with a tentative D call TRBD1 (5 bases). Here the sequenced sample was CD4+ or CD8+ T cells sorted from blood, taken in a trial of the OX40 agonist ivuxolimab. The clonotype was recovered from an adult with an advanced solid tumor such as melanoma, head and neck, liver or kidney cancer. CDR3 loop: CSVEGQGNTGELFF. The CDR3 DNA is TGCAGCGTTGAAGGGCAGGGGAACACCGGGGAGCTGTTTTTT.